Listed below are T cell receptor beta chains from one sample, sequenced in a study of control samples from healthy donors and cancer patients. Repertoires were generated with immunoSEQ multiplex PCR, while TCRdb's copy carries only in-frame clones and drops some. The sample lists tens of thousands of clones, about 87% seen once, with under 3% in the top ten. Sequencing was done on a sample of PBMCs. The receptor source for this set is a woman aged 45-65 years with head and neck cancer. Both conserved end residues are part of each CDR3. Fields, in order: J gene, V gene, clone size, D gene, CDR3 DNA, CDR3 protein. The D gene is left open where the match is weak. Rows may omit the clone size; those that give it use once, few, many or a size class.

J: TRBJ1-2; V: TRBV10-2; size: .; D: TRBD1; DNA: TGCGCCAGCAGTGAGTCGACAGGGGTCTATGGCTACACCTTC; CDR3: CASSESTGVYGYTF
J: TRBJ1-4; V: TRBV2; size: few; D: .; DNA: TGTGCCAGCAGTGACCCAGGGTACCGTGGCGGGGAAAAACTGTTTTTT; CDR3: CASSDPGYRGGEKLFF
J: TRBJ2-7; V: TRBV30; size: .; D: .; DNA: TGTGCCTGGAGTGTGGGCAGCCCCTACGAGCAGTACTTC; CDR3: CAWSVGSPYEQYF
J: TRBJ2-2; V: TRBV19; size: .; D: .; DNA: TGTGCCAGTAGTTGGCAGGGGGGCACCGGGGAGCTGTTTTTT; CDR3: CASSWQGGTGELFF
J: TRBJ1-1; V: TRBV28; size: .; D: TRBD1; DNA: TGTGCCAGCAGGGACAGGGGGCGTCGATGGAACACTGAAGCTTTCTTT; CDR3: CASRDRGRRWNTEAFF
J: TRBJ1-2; V: TRBV3-1/TRBV3-2; size: .; D: TRBD1; DNA: TGTGCCAGCAGGGGGACAGCTCAGCGAGATGGCTACACCTTC; CDR3: CASRGTAQRDGYTF
J: TRBJ2-1; V: TRBV15; size: .; D: TRBD2; DNA: TGTGCCACCAGCAGGGAGACTAGCGGGGGCAATGAGCAGTTCTTC; CDR3: CATSRETSGGNEQFF
J: TRBJ2-2; V: TRBV6-1; size: .; D: TRBD2; DNA: TGTGCCAGCAGTAAAGGACTAGCGGGGGGGCCGGGCACCGGGGAGCTGTTTTTT; CDR3: CASSKGLAGGPGTGELFF
J: TRBJ1-2; V: TRBV7-2; size: .; D: TRBD1; DNA: TGTGCCAGCAGCTCCGGGACAGGGGCCTATGGCTACACCTTC; CDR3: CASSSGTGAYGYTF
J: TRBJ2-7; V: TRBV18; size: .; D: TRBD1; DNA: TGTGCCAGCTCCTCGATAGCGGGACAGGGGGCTGGCGAGCAGTACTTC; CDR3: CASSSIAGQGAGEQYF
J: TRBJ2-3; V: TRBV11-3; size: .; D: .; DNA: TGTGCCACCCGAGGGTCGACAGATACGCAGTATTTT; CDR3: CATRGSTDTQYF
J: TRBJ1-1; V: TRBV27; size: .; D: .; DNA: TGTGCCAGCCGGTCAGGGTACACTGAAGCTTTCTTT; CDR3: CASRSGYTEAFF
J: TRBJ1-6; V: TRBV5-4; size: .; D: TRBD1; DNA: TGTGCCAGCAGCTCCTCGGACAGGGGAATGTATTCACCCCTCCACTTT; CDR3: CASSSSDRGMYSPLHF
J: TRBJ2-7; V: TRBV9; size: .; D: .; DNA: TGTGCCAGCAGCGTGAGCAGCAACGGCGAGCAGTACTTC; CDR3: CASSVSSNGEQYF
J: TRBJ2-2; V: TRBV28; size: .; D: TRBD1; DNA: TGTGCCAGCAGTCACGGGGACAGGGTGGCCGGGGAGCTGTTTTTT; CDR3: CASSHGDRVAGELFF
J: TRBJ2-7; V: TRBV12-3/TRBV12-4; size: .; D: .; DNA: TGTGCCAGCAGTTTTTACGACGAGCAGTACTTC; CDR3: CASSFYDEQYF
J: TRBJ2-3; V: TRBV5-1; size: .; D: .; DNA: TGCGCCAGCAGCCCAGCGACAGATACGCAGTATTTT; CDR3: CASSPATDTQYF
J: TRBJ2-3; V: TRBV5-4; size: .; D: .; DNA: TGTGCCAGCAGCTTGGACGCCGGGACAACAGATACGCAGTATTTT; CDR3: CASSLDAGTTDTQYF
J: TRBJ2-5; V: TRBV7-2; size: once; D: TRBD1; DNA: TGTGCCAGCAGCTTAGCGGCAGGGGGCCTAAAAGAGACCCAGTACTTC; CDR3: CASSLAAGGLKETQYF
J: TRBJ2-7; V: TRBV4-2; size: .; D: .; DNA: TGTGCCAGCAGCCAAGCGGGGGGCGCGGGCGAGCAGTACTTC; CDR3: CASSQAGGAGEQYF
J: TRBJ1-3; V: TRBV21-1; size: .; D: .; DNA: TGTGCCAGCAGCAAAGAGGGCCCGAGCTCTGGAAACACCATATATTTT; CDR3: CASSKEGPSSGNTIYF
J: TRBJ2-7; V: TRBV6-2/TRBV6-3; size: .; D: .; DNA: TGTGCCAGCAGTTTACCCTCCGAGACAGACCTAGAGCAGTACTTC; CDR3: CASSLPSETDLEQYF
J: TRBJ2-1; V: TRBV7-3; size: .; D: TRBD1; DNA: TGTGCCAGCAGCTTAATTGGAGACAGGGTGAATGAGCAGTTCTTC; CDR3: CASSLIGDRVNEQFF
J: TRBJ2-7; V: TRBV12-3/TRBV12-4; size: once; D: .; DNA: TGTGCCAGCAGTTCTGGGGGTTACGAGCAGTACTTC; CDR3: CASSSGGYEQYF
J: TRBJ2-5; V: TRBV5-6; size: .; D: .; DNA: TGTGCCAGCAGCCCCGGACTGCTAAGCCAAGAGACCCAGTACTTC; CDR3: CASSPGLLSQETQYF
J: TRBJ1-1; V: TRBV19; size: .; D: .; DNA: TGTGCCAGTAGTATCGATAGGGCGGTCGAGGCTTTCTTT; CDR3: CASSIDRAVEAFF
J: TRBJ1-4; V: TRBV6-1; size: .; D: .; DNA: TGTGCCAGCAGTGAACTGATAGGTGAAAAACTGTTTTTT; CDR3: CASSELIGEKLFF
J: TRBJ2-1; V: TRBV6-5; size: .; D: .; DNA: TGTGCCAGCAGTTACTCAGAGGGGAGGTACAATGAGCAGTTCTTC; CDR3: CASSYSEGRYNEQFF
J: TRBJ1-6; V: TRBV27; size: few; D: .; DNA: TGTGCCAGCAGTTTAGAGGCGGGCCGATATTCACCCCTCCACTTT; CDR3: CASSLEAGRYSPLHF
J: TRBJ1-5; V: TRBV7-8; size: .; D: TRBD1; DNA: TGTGCCAGCAGCCCTAGACAGGGGGAAAGCAATCAGCCCCAGCATTTT; CDR3: CASSPRQGESNQPQHF
J: TRBJ2-2; V: TRBV28; size: .; D: .; DNA: TGTGCCAGCGACGGACCGAACACCGGGGAGCTGTTTTTT; CDR3: CASDGPNTGELFF
J: TRBJ2-3; V: TRBV3-1/TRBV3-2; size: .; D: TRBD2; DNA: TGTGCCAGCAGCCAAGAGATAGCGGGGGGGTGCACAGATACGCAGTATTTT; CDR3: CASSQEIAGGCTDTQYF
J: TRBJ1-1; V: TRBV28; size: .; D: .; DNA: TGTGCCAGCACCCCGAGAGGGGGGCGGAATGAAGCTTTCTTT; CDR3: CASTPRGGRNEAFF
J: TRBJ2-1; V: TRBV12-5; size: .; D: .; DNA: TGTGCTAGTGGGCGTCTCAATGAGCAGTTCTTC; CDR3: CASGRLNEQFF
J: TRBJ1-3; V: TRBV6-5; size: .; D: .; DNA: TGTGCCAGCTCTACAGGCAGAAACACCATATATTTT; CDR3: CASSTGRNTIYF
J: TRBJ2-5; V: TRBV5-1; size: .; D: .; DNA: TGCGCCAGCAGCTTACAGGTAGTGCAGACCCAGTACTTC; CDR3: CASSLQVVQTQYF
J: TRBJ1-5; V: TRBV7-9; size: .; D: .; DNA: TGTGCCAGCAGCTTACAAGGGTTGGGCAATCAGCCCCAGCATTTT; CDR3: CASSLQGLGNQPQHF
J: TRBJ2-3; V: TRBV4-3; size: .; D: .; DNA: TGCGCCAGCAGCCAAGATTCCCCGGGTAGCACAGATACGCAGTATTTT; CDR3: CASSQDSPGSTDTQYF
J: TRBJ2-5; V: TRBV5-1; size: .; D: TRBD1; DNA: TGCGCCAGCAGCTTGAAGGGGGCAGAGACCCAGTACTTC; CDR3: CASSLKGAETQYF
J: TRBJ2-2; V: TRBV7-2; size: .; D: .; DNA: TGTGCCAGCAGGATCCCCGGTACCGGGGAGCTGTTTTTT; CDR3: CASRIPGTGELFF
J: TRBJ1-3; V: TRBV3-1/TRBV3-2; size: .; D: .; DNA: TGTGCCAGCAGCCAGTTGCCCTCAGGGATGTCTGGAAACACCATATATTTT; CDR3: CASSQLPSGMSGNTIYF
J: TRBJ1-3; V: TRBV5-5; size: .; D: .; DNA: TGTGCCAGCAGCTTGGCCGGTACGAGATCTGGAAACACCATATATTTT; CDR3: CASSLAGTRSGNTIYF
J: TRBJ2-3; V: TRBV27; size: .; D: .; DNA: TGTGCCAGCAGTTTAGCGGGTCCAACCGCGGGGACGCAGTATTTT; CDR3: CASSLAGPTAGTQYF
J: TRBJ1-1; V: TRBV5-1; size: .; D: .; DNA: TGCGCCAGCAGCCAGCAGGGAACACAAAACACTGAAGCTTTCTTT; CDR3: CASSQQGTQNTEAFF
J: TRBJ1-3; V: TRBV6-5; size: .; D: TRBD1; DNA: TGTGCCAGCAGTTACGGACAGGATAGAAACACCATATATTTT; CDR3: CASSYGQDRNTIYF
J: TRBJ2-3; V: TRBV18; size: .; D: TRBD2; DNA: TGTGCCAGCTCACCACGCGGGGGGGCTAGCACAGATACGCAGTATTTT; CDR3: CASSPRGGASTDTQYF
J: TRBJ1-5; V: TRBV7-8; size: .; D: .; DNA: TGTGCCAGCAGCTTAGAGTTGGTTATGAGGGTTCAGCCCCAGCATTTT; CDR3: CASSLELVMRVQPQHF
J: TRBJ2-2; V: TRBV7-8; size: .; D: .; DNA: TGTGCCAGCAGCTCGACTAGTTTTGGGACAACGAACACCGGGGAGCTGTTTTTT; CDR3: CASSSTSFGTTNTGELFF
J: TRBJ2-2; V: TRBV15; size: .; D: TRBD2; DNA: TGTGCCACCAGCAGCTCCGGGGGGGTTAGGGAGCTGTTTTTT; CDR3: CATSSSGGVRELFF
J: TRBJ1-5; V: TRBV6-1; size: few; D: .; DNA: TGTGCCAGCAGTGAATTCGGGGGTGCGAACAATCAGCCCCAGCATTTT; CDR3: CASSEFGGANNQPQHF
J: TRBJ1-1; V: TRBV6-4; size: .; D: .; DNA: TGTGCCAGCAGTGGTCCGGACCTTGGAACTATGAACACTGAAGCTTTCTTT; CDR3: CASSGPDLGTMNTEAFF
J: TRBJ2-2; V: TRBV27; size: .; D: .; DNA: TGTGCCAGCAGTATAGGGGGGGCCGGGGAGCTGTTTTTT; CDR3: CASSIGGAGELFF